This T cell receptor (beta chain) appears in the sequencing data of a study of blood T cell repertoires in COVID-19. For the study at large: T cells, B-cell-depleted T cells, or PBMCs provided the cDNA or gDNA that served as material.

Some clones are missing from TCRdb's copy, which holds only in-frame ones; the method was immunoSEQ multiplex PCR. The sample has around 170,000 clones, roughly 70% seen once. Trimming stripped 4 bases from V and 1 base from J, with 18 bases between. Per germline, CDR1 SGHAT and CDR2 FQNNGV. The CDR3 runs to 17 residues. Sequencing was carried out using peripheral blood. V gene TRBV11-2 combines with J gene TRBJ2-3, with unresolved D. The TCR was taken from a woman over 75 with acute or convalescent COVID-19. CDR3 DNA sequence: TGTGCCAGCAGCTCCCTATTGGGCCGACGACGCACAGATACGCAGTATTTT. This gives the protein CASSSLLGRRRTDTQYF.